The 13 T cell receptor beta chains below were found in one sample sequenced in a study of blood T cells in healthy people across ages. Using a J-beta primer mix together with a sample-barcoded 5' primer, a second PCR was run for about 6 to 12 cycles. TCRdb itself ran the 5' RACE reads through MiXCR, one entry per CDR3 protein. The table records 600,000 to 1,000,000 distinct CDR3 sequences, roughly 60% of them present only once. Material for sequencing was blood. Source of these receptors: a man aged 25 to 40 in good health.

This clonotype was counted a few times. The genes are TRBV29-1 and TRBJ2-7; a weak D match, TRBD2 (7 bases). CDR1 is SQVTM, CDR2 ANQGSEA, per germline. This CDR3 has 15 residues. Between the trimmed V and J ends, which lost 4 bases and 3 bases, there was a span of 19 bases. CDR3 in DNA: TGCAGCGTTGGCCTCAGACAGGCGGGGGTCTACGAGCAGTACTTC. This gives the protein CSVGLRQAGVYEQYF.

This clonotype has just one count. This chain connects TRBV27 to TRBJ2-5; D is unclear. TRBJ2-7 explains the end of the DNA better; the J call may be wrong. This CDR3 region has 14 residues. Germline lookup yields CDR1 MNHEY and CDR2 SMNVEV (reference sequence). The CDR3 is CASSFGYLVYEQYF. CDR3 bases: TGTGCCAGCAGTTTCGGGTATCTGGTCTACGAGCAGTACTTC.

The chain recombines TRBV3-1 with TRBJ1-2, with a possible D match to TRBD1 (5 bases). V lost 3 bases, J lost 6 bases, and 17 bases lay in between. CDR3 length: 15 residues. Germline V gene sequence: CDR1 LGHDT, CDR2 YNNKEL (reference sequence). CDR3 sequence reads: CASSHRRGGRNGYTF. The DNA for the CDR3 is TGTGCCAGCAGCCACCGTAGGGGAGGGAGGAATGGCTACACCTTC.

CDR3 region: CSASEGKVGYTF. CDR3 coding DNA: TGCAGTGCTAGCGAGGGAAAGGTCGGCTACACCTTC. V and J are TRBV20-1 and TRBJ1-2; D call uncertain. The CDR3 runs to 12 residues. Trimming left V 3 bases short and J 8 bases short, with 13 bases between. Germline loops: CDR1 DFQATT, CDR2 SNEGSKA (reference sequence).

The chain employs TRBV28 and TRBJ2-7; D not resolved. This CDR3 has 15 residues. Germline CDR1 MDHEN, CDR2 SYDVKM. V was trimmed by 5 bases and J by 0 bases, leaving 14 bases between them. CDR3 in amino acids: CASSAVPPLSYEQYF. Written as DNA, the CDR3 is TGTGCCAGCAGTGCCGTGCCTCCCCTCTCCTACGAGCAGTACTTC.

This clonotype has a single count. This sequence joins TRBV3-1 and TRBJ1-2; possibly TRBD1 for D (5 bases). The CDR3 totals 15 residues. Germline V gene data show CDR1 as LGHDT and CDR2 as YNNKEL (reference sequence). Trimming cost V 0 bases and J 8 bases, with 16 bases left between them. CDR3 region: CASSQDWGRGGGYTF. The CDR3 coding sequence is TGTGCCAGCAGCCAAGATTGGGGGAGGGGCGGCGGCTACACCTTC.

The chain combines TRBV20-1 with TRBJ2-5; maybe TRBD2 (6 bases). CDR3 length: 13 residues. Trimming stripped 1 base from V and 7 bases from J, with 13 bases between. CDR1 DFQATT and CDR2 SNEGSKA come from the germline V gene (reference sequence). Written as DNA, the CDR3 is TGCAGTGCTAGAGTGACTAGTGGAGGGACCCAGTACTTC. This sequence encodes CSARVTSGGTQYF.

The chain joins TRBV7-3 to TRBJ2-1, with 14 bases identical to TRBD2. CDR3 length equals 17 residues. The V gene end was trimmed by 1 base and the J gene end by 9 bases; junction bases not matched to a gene: 8. Germline loops: CDR1 SGHTA, CDR2 FQGTGA. The CDR3 nucleotides are TGTGCCAGCAGCTTAAGGGCCGGGACTAGCGGGAGTAGTGAGCAGTTCTTC. Protein product: CASSLRAGTSGSSEQFF.

A remark on this clonotype: A much larger clone sits a single nucleotide away, making a read error possible. V is TRBV9 and J is TRBJ2-5; perhaps D is TRBD1 or TRBD2 (6 bases each). CDR1 is SGDLS, CDR2 YYNGEE, per germline. The CDR3 is 13 amino acids. Trimming stripped 0 bases from V and 11 bases from J, with 14 bases between. The chain's CDR3 is CASSVGQAREQYF. CDR3 in DNA: TGTGCCAGCAGCGTAGGACAGGCCCGGGAGCAGTACTTC.

In its sample, this clonotype was seen a few times. V gene TRBV7-2 combines with J gene TRBJ2-7; D possibly corresponds to TRBD1 (5 bases). The CDR3 is made up of 15 amino acids. Trimming took 4 bases from V and 2 from J, leaving 15 bases between them. Germline CDR1 reads SGHTA; CDR2 reads FQGNSA. The CDR3 DNA follows: TGTGCCAGCAGCTCCTGGCTGGACACGACCTACGAGCAGTACTTC. It encodes CASSSWLDTTYEQYF.

The chain joins TRBV29-1 to TRBJ2-7, with 9 bases lining up with TRBD2. Germline-derived CDR1 and CDR2 are SQVTM and ANQGSEA. This CDR3 is 12 amino acids long. V shed 7 bases and J 5 bases; nucleotides not matched to a gene: 6. For the CDR3, the DNA is TGCAGCGCTCTAGCGGGAATCAACGAGCAGTACTTC. Translating gives CSALAGINEQYF.

The chain combines TRBV30 with TRBJ2-3, with D maybe TRBD1 (5 bases). The CDR3 is 14 residues long. V lost 4 bases to trimming and J lost 3 bases, with 14 bases between them. Germline values: CDR1 GTSNPN, CDR2 SVGIG (reference sequence). The CDR3 protein is CAWTQGAWTDTQYF. As DNA, the CDR3 is TGTGCCTGGACCCAAGGGGCTTGGACAGATACGCAGTATTTT.

The sample holds a few counts of this clonotype. The rearrangement uses TRBV30 and TRBJ1-2, with 7 bases that match TRBD1. V lost 3 bases and J lost 2; bases outside the gene matches: 6. The CDR3 has 14 residues. Looked up from germline, CDR1 is GTSNPN and CDR2 is SVGIG (reference sequence). Here the CDR3 DNA reads TGTGCCTGGAGCCCTGGGACAGCCAACTATGGCTACACCTTC. Encoded protein: CAWSPGTANYGYTF.